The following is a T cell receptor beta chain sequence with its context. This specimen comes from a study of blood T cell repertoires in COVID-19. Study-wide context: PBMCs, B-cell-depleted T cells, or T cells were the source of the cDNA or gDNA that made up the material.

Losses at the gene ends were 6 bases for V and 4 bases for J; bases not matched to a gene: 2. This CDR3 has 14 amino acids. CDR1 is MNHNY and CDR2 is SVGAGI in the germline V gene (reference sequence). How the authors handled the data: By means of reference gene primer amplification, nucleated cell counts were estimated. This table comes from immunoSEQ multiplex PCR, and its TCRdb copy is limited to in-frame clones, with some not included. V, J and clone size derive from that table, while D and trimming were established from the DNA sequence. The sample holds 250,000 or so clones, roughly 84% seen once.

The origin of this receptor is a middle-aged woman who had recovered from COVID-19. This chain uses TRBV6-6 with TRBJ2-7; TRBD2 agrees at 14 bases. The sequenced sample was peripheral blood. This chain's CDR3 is CASSRLAGGYEQYF. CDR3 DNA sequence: TGTGCCAGCAGCAGACTAGCGGGGGGGTACGAGCAGTACTTC.